This T cell receptor (beta chain) came from a study of blood T cell repertoires in COVID-19. Produced via immunoSEQ multiplex PCR; TCRdb's table is partial and in-frame only. The sample lists 110,000 to 150,000 clones; over 75% were seen once. Input material: peripheral blood. The TCR sequence derives from an older woman with active COVID-19.

CDR3: CASSYSPQGLAEKLFF. The DNA for the CDR3 is TGTGCCAGCAGTTACAGCCCACAGGGTCTGGCAGAAAAACTGTTTTTT. This chain connects TRBV6-5 to TRBJ1-4, with D possibly being TRBD1 (6 bases). The V end was cut by 2 bases, the J end by 8 bases, with 18 bases between. Germline CDR1 and CDR2: MNHEY and SVGAGI. This CDR3 is built from 16 residues.